This T cell receptor beta chain was observed in a study of vaccination effects on CD4 cells after COVID-19. Overall study: Sample donation by two convalescent patients took place 16 days and one week before vaccination.

After expansion with viral peptide pools in the ViraFEST assay, antigen-specific CD4+ T cells were sequenced. Culturing for roughly 10 days preceded CD4+ T cell isolation. Sometime from March through December 2020, the person acquired a SARS-CoV-2 infection that PCR confirmed. The CDR3 sequence is 14 residues long. Trimming shortened V by 1 base and J by 6 bases, and 9 bases separated the two germline ends. Per the germline V gene, CDR1 is SGHAT and CDR2 is FQNNGV. TCRdb keeps only in-frame clones here, not all; method: immunoSEQ multiplex PCR. The sample lists about 26,000 clones, around 78% occurring once. This clone was picked up one time. No antigen is known for it.

Material: CD4+ T cells from PBMCs cultured with HCoV-NL63 spike peptides, obtained before COVID-19 vaccination. The chain employs TRBV11-2 and TRBJ2-2; D uncertain. The source is a human donor who had a prior SARS-CoV-2 infection. Written as DNA, the CDR3 is TGTGCCAGCAGCTTAGCCTCCTGGGCCGGGGAGCTGTTTTTT. This encodes CASSLASWAGELFF. Variable domain in full (rest from reference TRBV11-2 and TRBJ2-2): EAGVAQSPRYKIIEKRQSVAFWCNPISGHATLYWYQQILGQGPKLLIQFQNNGVVDDSQLPKDRFSAERLKGVDSTLKIQPAKLEDSAVYLCASSLASWAGELFFGEGSRLTVL.